These T cell receptor beta chains were read from a single sample in a study of cytomegalovirus exposure and HLA in healthy donors. Profiling relied on immunoSEQ multiplex PCR, and the TCRdb table lists in-frame clones only, not all of them. Of 100,000 to 150,000 clones in the sample, more than 55% were seen once. The sample taken for sequencing was PBMCs. The source is a man aged 18 to 30 in good health and CMV-seronegative. Each CDR3 is given with its conserved first and last residue. The D gene is left open where the match is weak. The listing skips clone size in some rows; elsewhere it reads once, few, many or a size class.

j_gene | v_gene | d_gene | abundance | CDR3aa | CDR3nt
TRBJ2-7 | TRBV11-2 | TRBD2 | - | CASSPGRANFLSYEQYF | TGTGCCAGCAGCCCAGGGAGGGCGAACTTTCTCTCCTACGAGCAGTACTTC
TRBJ2-1 | TRBV7-9 | - | - | CASTLRGGPDNEQFF | TGTGCCAGCACTCTAAGGGGGGGGCCCGACAATGAGCAGTTCTTC
TRBJ1-5 | TRBV27 | - | - | CATHAIGGSLHSNQPQHF | TGTGCCACCCACGCTATTGGGGGCAGCCTTCATAGCAATCAGCCCCAGCATTTT
TRBJ2-7 | TRBV11-2 | - | - | CASSLGGLTPTYEQYF | TGTGCCAGCAGCCTGGGGGGACTGACGCCCACCTACGAGCAGTACTTC
TRBJ2-3 | TRBV9 | TRBD2 | - | CASSVRGGRQGTDTQYF | TGTGCCAGCAGCGTACGGGGGGGGCGTCAAGGCACAGATACGCAGTATTTT
TRBJ2-3 | TRBV27 | - | - | CASSPGGTDTQYF | TGTGCCAGCAGTCCAGGGGGCACAGATACGCAGTATTTT
TRBJ1-1 | TRBV27 | - | - | CASNQERGGLMAEAFF | TGTGCCAGCAACCAAGAAAGGGGGGGTTTGATGGCTGAAGCTTTCTTT
TRBJ2-5 | TRBV9 | TRBD1 | - | CASSVGPGGMGETQYF | TGTGCCAGCAGCGTCGGGCCAGGGGGAATGGGAGAGACCCAGTACTTC
TRBJ2-6 | TRBV7-9 | - | few | CSSTTQGGGLGSGANVLTF | TGTTCCAGCACCACCCAAGGAGGAGGTTTAGGGTCTGGGGCCAACGTCCTGACTTTC
TRBJ2-3 | TRBV7-9 | TRBD2 | - | CSSSLAGGSSTDTQYF | TGTTCCAGCAGCTTAGCGGGGGGTTCTAGCACAGATACGCAGTATTTT
TRBJ2-2 | TRBV10-3 | TRBD2 | - | CAIGQGLAGGTGELFF | TGTGCCATCGGCCAGGGTCTAGCGGGTGGCACCGGGGAGCTGTTTTTT
TRBJ2-7 | TRBV11-2 | TRBD1 | - | CASSPRTGRYEQYF | TGTGCCAGCAGCCCCCGGACAGGGAGGTACGAGCAGTACTTC
TRBJ1-2 | TRBV28 | TRBD1 | - | CASSYRGYGYTF | TGTGCCAGCAGTTACAGGGGTTACGGCTACACCTTC
TRBJ1-1 | TRBV9 | - | - | CASSVGHRANTEAFF | TGTGCCAGCAGCGTAGGGCACAGGGCGAACACTGAAGCTTTCTTT
TRBJ2-5 | TRBV29-1 | - | - | CSVNTADQETQYF | TGCAGCGTAAACACAGCAGACCAAGAGACCCAGTACTTC
TRBJ2-1 | TRBV19 | - | few | CASTSKGGRTYNEQFF | TGTGCCAGTACCTCAAAGGGGGGGAGGACCTACAATGAGCAGTTCTTC
TRBJ2-5 | TRBV6-5 | TRBD1 | - | CASSGQGQPQETQYF | TGTGCCAGCAGTGGACAGGGGCAGCCTCAAGAGACCCAGTACTTC
TRBJ2-5 | TRBV28 | - | - | CASSYFFRGAQETQYF | TGTGCCAGCAGTTATTTTTTTCGGGGAGCACAAGAGACCCAGTACTTC
TRBJ1-1 | TRBV27 | - | - | CASSLVPDRLNTEAFF | TGTGCCAGCAGTTTGGTCCCCGACAGATTGAACACTGAAGCTTTCTTT
TRBJ2-7 | TRBV25-1 | - | few | CASSDKSYEQYF | TGTGCCAGCAGTGACAAATCCTACGAGCAGTACTTC
TRBJ2-7 | TRBV29-1 | TRBD1 | once | CSVRTGRSYEQYF | TGCAGCGTTCGGACAGGGAGGTCCTACGAGCAGTACTTC
TRBJ2-3 | TRBV29-1 | - | - | CSARTVSTDTQYF | TGCAGCGCCCGAACGGTTAGCACAGATACGCAGTATTTT
TRBJ1-1 | TRBV28 | - | - | CASSLSPCETFF | TGTGCCAGCAGTCTGTCGCCCTGCGAAACTTTCTTT
TRBJ2-7 | TRBV28 | - | few | CASSLRETYEQYF | TGTGCCAGCAGTTTACGGGAAACCTACGAGCAGTACTTC
TRBJ1-2 | TRBV11-3 | - | - | CASSGGGTVLYGYTF | TGTGCCAGCAGCGGAGGAGGGACTGTCCTCTATGGCTACACCTTC
TRBJ2-5 | TRBV21-1 | - | - | CASSKERTQYF | TGTGCCAGCAGCAAAGAGAGGACCCAGTACTTC
TRBJ2-5 | TRBV15 | - | once | CATSEGVANNGETQYF | TGTGCCACCAGCGAGGGAGTAGCCAACAATGGAGAGACCCAGTACTTC
TRBJ2-1 | TRBV29-1 | TRBD1 | - | CSVDRGAYNEQFF | TGCAGCGTGGACAGGGGAGCCTACAATGAGCAGTTCTTC
TRBJ2-7 | TRBV30 | TRBD2 | - | CAWKPGTSGTKGAHEQYF | TGTGCCTGGAAACCCGGGACTAGCGGGACAAAAGGGGCCCACGAGCAGTACTTC
TRBJ2-2 | TRBV27 | TRBD2 | - | CASRPLAGVAGELFF | TGTGCCAGCAGACCACTAGCGGGAGTAGCGGGGGAGCTGTTTTTT
TRBJ1-5 | TRBV6-4 | - | - | CASSRVRGTNQPQHF | TGTGCCAGCAGCAGGGTCAGGGGAACTAATCAGCCCCAGCATTTT
TRBJ2-1 | TRBV28 | - | - | CASGRGEYYNEQFF | TGTGCCAGCGGGCGGGGTGAGTACTACAATGAGCAGTTCTTC
TRBJ2-1 | TRBV5-6 | - | - | CASSLEKEQFF | TGTGCCAGCAGCCTAGAGAAAGAGCAGTTCTTC
TRBJ1-3 | TRBV29-1 | - | - | CSATGSSGNTIYF | TGCAGCGCCACAGGGTCTTCTGGAAACACCATATATTTT
TRBJ2-1 | TRBV5-3 | - | - | CARKKAGMGEQFF | TGTGCCAGAAAAAAGGCAGGAATGGGTGAGCAGTTCTTC
TRBJ1-2 | TRBV27 | TRBD1 | - | CASRSGGGVYGYTF | TGTGCCAGCAGGTCAGGGGGCGGCGTCTATGGCTACACCTTC
TRBJ2-3 | TRBV27 | TRBD1 | - | CASSPSATGVFSTDTQYF | TGTGCCAGCAGTCCCTCCGCGACAGGGGTTTTTAGTACAGATACGCAGTATTTT
TRBJ2-3 | TRBV6-6 | TRBD1 | - | CASSQTGQGSTDTQYF | TGTGCCAGCAGTCAGACCGGACAGGGGAGCACAGATACGCAGTATTTT
TRBJ2-4 | TRBV11-2 | TRBD1 | - | CASSLDLRQGLPKNIQYF | TGTGCCAGCAGCTTAGATTTGAGACAGGGGCTACCCAAAAACATTCAGTACTTC
TRBJ1-5 | TRBV28 | - | - | CASSLGYNDQPQHF | TGTGCCAGCAGTTTGGGCTACAACGATCAGCCCCAGCATTTT
TRBJ2-3 | TRBV12-5 | - | - | CASGLGSGDSDTQYF | TGTGCTAGTGGTTTGGGGTCAGGGGATTCGGATACGCAGTATTTT
TRBJ1-1 | TRBV30 | TRBD1 | - | CAWTTGTGGLNTEAFF | TGTGCCTGGACAACCGGGACAGGGGGCTTGAACACTGAAGCTTTCTTT
TRBJ2-7 | TRBV4-1 | TRBD1 | - | CASSQASGGSTYEQYF | TGCGCCAGCAGCCAAGCTTCAGGGGGATCTACCTACGAGCAGTACTTC
TRBJ2-2 | TRBV5-1 | TRBD1 | - | CASSPGRDRDIGELFF | TGCGCCAGCAGCCCCGGAAGGGACAGGGATATCGGGGAGCTGTTTTTT
TRBJ2-2 | TRBV30 | - | - | CAWRSQILTSGELFF | TGTGCCTGGAGAAGCCAAATACTTACCTCCGGGGAGCTGTTTTTT
TRBJ1-2 | TRBV28 | - | few | CASMGAQNYGYTF | TGTGCCAGCATGGGGGCCCAAAACTATGGCTACACCTTC
TRBJ2-5 | TRBV2 | - | - | CASRAGRGHNSASGTQYF | TGTGCCAGCAGAGCTGGCCGAGGACACAACTCGGCCAGTGGGACCCAGTACTTC
TRBJ2-5 | TRBV28 | TRBD2 | once | CASSRTGLARAQETQYF | TGTGCCAGCAGTAGGACGGGACTAGCAAGAGCACAAGAGACCCAGTACTTC
TRBJ2-7 | TRBV7-2 | - | - | CASSLVRGWEQYF | TGTGCCAGCAGCTTAGTACGCGGGTGGGAGCAGTACTTC
TRBJ1-5 | TRBV6-5 | - | - | CASSYQGNQPQHF | TGTGCCAGCAGTTACCAGGGGAATCAGCCCCAGCATTTT
TRBJ1-5 | TRBV27 | - | few | CASSMYSNQPQHF | TGTGCCAGCAGTATGTATAGCAATCAGCCCCAGCATTTT
TRBJ2-1 | TRBV7-2 | - | - | CASKRERAGNEQFF | TGTGCCAGCAAAAGGGAACGAGCGGGTAATGAGCAGTTCTTC
TRBJ2-7 | TRBV14 | - | - | CASSQDRNEQYF | TGTGCCAGCAGCCAAGATAGAAACGAGCAGTACTTC
TRBJ2-7 | TRBV28 | - | - | CASSRPSGGPSYEQYF | TGTGCCAGCAGCAGACCCTCAGGGGGGCCCTCCTACGAGCAGTACTTC
TRBJ2-2 | TRBV7-7 | - | - | CASSLSRANTGELFF | TGTGCCAGCAGCTTATCCAGGGCGAACACCGGGGAGCTGTTTTTT
TRBJ2-1 | TRBV28 | - | few | CASSPPRGEQFF | TGTGCCAGCAGCCCCCCCCGGGGTGAGCAGTTCTTC